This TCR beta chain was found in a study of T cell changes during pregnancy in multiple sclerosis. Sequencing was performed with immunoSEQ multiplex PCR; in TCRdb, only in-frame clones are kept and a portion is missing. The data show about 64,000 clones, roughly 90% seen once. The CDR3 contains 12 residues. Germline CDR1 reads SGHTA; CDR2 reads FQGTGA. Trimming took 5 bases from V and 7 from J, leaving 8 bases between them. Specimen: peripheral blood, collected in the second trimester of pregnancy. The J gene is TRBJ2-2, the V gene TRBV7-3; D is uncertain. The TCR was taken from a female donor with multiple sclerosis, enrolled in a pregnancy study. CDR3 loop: CASSIYGGELFF. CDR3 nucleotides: TGTGCCAGCAGCATCTATGGCGGGGAGCTGTTTTTT.